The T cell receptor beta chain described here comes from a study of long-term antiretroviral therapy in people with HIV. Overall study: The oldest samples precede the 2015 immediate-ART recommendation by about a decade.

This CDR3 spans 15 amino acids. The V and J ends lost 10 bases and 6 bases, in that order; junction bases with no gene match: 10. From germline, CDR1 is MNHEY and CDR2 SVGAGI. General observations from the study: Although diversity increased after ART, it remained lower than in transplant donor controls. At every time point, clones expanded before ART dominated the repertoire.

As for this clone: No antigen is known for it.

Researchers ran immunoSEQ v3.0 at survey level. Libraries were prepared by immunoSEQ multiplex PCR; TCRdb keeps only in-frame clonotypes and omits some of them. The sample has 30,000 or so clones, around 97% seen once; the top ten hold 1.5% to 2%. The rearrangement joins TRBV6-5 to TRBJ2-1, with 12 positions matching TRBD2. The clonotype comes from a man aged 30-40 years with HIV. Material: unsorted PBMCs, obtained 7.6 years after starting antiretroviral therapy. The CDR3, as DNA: TGTGCCACCAAGGACGAACTAGCGGGAGGCAATGAGCAGTTCTTC. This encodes CATKDELAGGNEQFF.